This entry lists 29 T cell receptor beta chains sequenced from one sample in a study of blood T cell repertoires in COVID-19. Only in-frame clones appear in the TCRdb table, and some are missing; sequencing was by immunoSEQ multiplex PCR. The table includes 390,000 or so clones, about 90% detected once. The material sequenced was peripheral blood. The receptor source for this set is a man younger than 35 with active or convalescent COVID-19.

As for this clone: This likely comes from a read error, as the CDR3 has no conserved phenylalanine or tryptophan at its end. The DNA is omitted, as the CDR3 cannot be located on it reliably, and the CDR3 follows TCRdb's listing. This chain joins TRBV19 and TRBJ1-3; no check of the table's D call, TRBD1, against the DNA was made. Ends included, the CDR3 has 10 residues. The germline V gene encodes CDR1 LNHDA and CDR2 SQIVND (reference sequence). The CDR3 sequence is CASSIHRPGL.

The chain recombines TRBV11-2 with TRBJ1-2, with 10 bases aligning to TRBD1. This CDR3 has 13 amino acids. Germline lookup yields CDR1 SGHAT and CDR2 FQNNGV. V dropped 3 bases and J dropped 8; count of bases not matched to a gene: 3. CDR3: CASSLRDRGGYTF. The CDR3 DNA reads TGTGCCAGCAGCTTGAGGGACAGGGGCGGCTACACCTTC.

Only one count was recorded for this clone. CDR3 loop: CASSQAARSTF. Here the CDR3 DNA reads TGTGCCAGCAGCCAAGCTGCTCGTTCCACCTTC. The rearrangement joins TRBV7-2 to TRBJ1-2; D unresolved. From germline, CDR1 is SGHTA and CDR2 FQGNSA. The CDR3 is made up of 11 amino acids. Trimming stripped 5 bases from V and 13 bases from J, with 14 bases between.

The rearrangement links TRBV7-8 to TRBJ1-4; 10 bases match TRBD1. Germline trimming cut 5 bases from V and 6 bases from J; bases unmatched to any gene: 3. The length of the CDR3 is 14 residues. Germline-derived CDR1 and CDR2 are SGHVS and FQNEAQ. The CDR3 is CASSPGQGYEKLFF. CDR3 DNA: TGTGCCAGCAGCCCGGGACAGGGGTATGAAAAACTGTTTTTT.

This clone has just one count. The rearrangement uses TRBV7-2 and TRBJ1-2; a weak D match, TRBD1 (5 bases). Germline V gives CDR1 SGHTA, CDR2 FQGNSA. The CDR3 spans 15 residues. V was cut by 5 bases and J by 4 bases, with 17 bases left in between. CDR3 nucleotide sequence: TGTGCCAGCAGCGCCAATCTCAGGGTGATCTATGGCTACACCTTC. Its protein is CASSANLRVIYGYTF.

The CDR3 nucleotides are TGTGCCAGCTCACCCAGTCGCGGGGCCAACGTCCTGACTTTC. This sequence encodes CASSPSRGANVLTF. The chain couples TRBV18 to TRBJ2-6; D call uncertain. Germline loops: CDR1 KGHSH, CDR2 LQKENI. The CDR3 loop spans 14 amino acids. V dropped 3 bases and J dropped 4 bases, with 7 bases sitting between them.

The rearrangement uses TRBV2 and TRBJ1-4, with TRBD1 as a possible D gene (6 bases). Germline-derived CDR1 and CDR2 are SNHLY and FYNNEI. There are 15 residues in the CDR3. V was trimmed by 1 base and J by 6 bases, leaving 12 bases between them. The CDR3 region is CASSEGGPVDEKLFF. For the CDR3, the DNA is TGTGCCAGCAGTGAAGGGGGGCCGGTCGATGAAAAACTGTTTTTT.

The chain links TRBV6-5 to TRBJ1-6, with no clear D. Trimming removed 0 bases from V and 7 bases from J, with 10 bases in between. This CDR3 is built from 15 residues. Germline V lookup: CDR1 MNHEY, CDR2 SVGAGI. The CDR3 DNA follows: TGTGCCAGCAGTTACTCGGGCGGGTTGAATTCACCCCTCCACTTT. It codes for CASSYSGGLNSPLHF.

The chain couples TRBV7-9 to TRBJ2-3, with 10 bases that match TRBD2. Per the germline V gene, CDR1 is SEHNR and CDR2 is FQNEAQ (reference sequence). This CDR3 contains 15 residues. The ends lost 3 bases at V and 2 bases at J; junction bases unmatched: 2. For the CDR3, the DNA is TGTGCCAGCAGCTTCACTAGCGGGAACACAGATACGCAGTATTTT. As protein: CASSFTSGNTDTQYF.

The J gene is TRBJ2-1, the V gene TRBV2; D is undetermined. The CDR3 covers 15 residues. V was trimmed by 4 bases and J by 0 bases, leaving 10 bases between them. Germline V gene data show CDR1 as SNHLY and CDR2 as FYNNEI. Written as DNA, the CDR3 is TGTGCCAGCAGTGTGGAGCGACGCTCCTACAATGAGCAGTTCTTC. The encoded protein is CASSVERRSYNEQFF.

As DNA, the CDR3 is TGTGCCAGTACCCAAGACAGGGGCGGCGAAAAACTGTTTTTT. It is translated as CASTQDRGGEKLFF. The chain links TRBV19 to TRBJ1-4; 8 positions match TRBD1. This CDR3 comprises 14 residues. V trimming: 7 bases; J trimming: 8 bases; junction bases outside the gene matches: 9. Per germline, CDR1 LNHDA and CDR2 SQIVND (reference sequence).

The DNA for the CDR3 is TGTGCCAGCAGCTTGAGCGCAACCGGGAGAGAGACCCAGTACTTC. It translates to CASSLSATGRETQYF. The rearrangement links TRBV7-9 to TRBJ2-5, with TRBD2 as a possible D gene (6 bases). Trimming stripped 3 bases from V and 4 bases from J, with 15 bases between. Per germline, CDR1 SEHNR and CDR2 FQNEAQ (reference sequence). The CDR3 has 15 amino acids. The whole variable domain, remainder taken from reference TRBV7-9 and TRBJ2-5, is DTGVSQNPRHKITKRGQNVTFRCDPISEHNRLYWYRQTLGQGPEFLTYFQNEAQLEKSRLLSDRFSAERPKGSFSTLEIQRTEQGDSAMYLCASSLSATGRETQYFGPGTRLLVL.

This chain links TRBV9 with TRBJ2-7; 12 bases are shared with TRBD1. The CDR3 is 15 residues long. The V gene's germline CDR1 is SGDLS and CDR2 YYNGEE. V lost 3 bases and J lost 6; bases outside the gene matches: 7. The CDR3 sequence is CASSAPGQGASEQYF. CDR3 bases: TGTGCCAGCAGCGCCCCGGGACAGGGGGCGAGCGAGCAGTACTTC.

In this sample, this clone turned up a few times. Mismatch with germline at one junction end may stem from a read error. The rearrangement links TRBV7-7 to TRBJ2-3; TRBD2 matches 7 bases. The CDR3 extends over 17 amino acids. Germline-derived CDR1 and CDR2 are SSHAT and FNYEAQ (reference sequence). The CDR3 here is CASSLAFGLEGADTQYF. In DNA form, the CDR3 reads TGTGCTAGCAGCTTAGCGTTCGGACTAGAGGGTGCAGATACGCAGTATTTT.

The genes are TRBV19 and TRBJ1-2; TRBD1 aligns across 9 bases. CDR3 length: 16 amino acids. In germline, CDR1 is LNHDA, CDR2 SQIVND (reference sequence). V shed 5 bases and J 7 bases; nucleotides not matched to a gene: 14. The DNA for the CDR3 is TGTGCCAGTAGTCCACAGCTCGTAGGACAGGGGAGTGGCTACACCTTC. This encodes CASSPQLVGQGSGYTF.

The CDR3 DNA reads as TGTGCCAGTAGTCAGACAGGCCTAAACTATGGCTACACCTTC. This sequence encodes CASSQTGLNYGYTF. This chain connects TRBV19 to TRBJ1-2; possibly TRBD1 for D (6 bases). V lost 5 bases to trimming and J lost 2 bases, with 12 bases between them. CDR1 is LNHDA, CDR2 SQIVND, per germline (reference sequence). The CDR3 length is 14 residues. Looking up the rest from reference TRBV19 and TRBJ1-2 gives the full variable domain: DGGITQSPKYLFRKEGQNVTLSCEQNLNHDAMYWYRQDPGQGLRLIYYSQIVNDFQKGDIAEGYSVSREKKESFPLTVTSAQKNPTAFYLCASSQTGLNYGYTFGSGTRLTVV.

The chain couples TRBV5-5 to TRBJ2-1, with 7 bases fitting TRBD2. V lost 1 base, J lost 3 bases, and 4 bases stayed unmatched. This CDR3 is 15 amino acids long. CDR1 is SGHKS and CDR2 is YYEKEE in the germline V gene (reference sequence). The DNA of the CDR3 is TGTGCCAGCAGCTTGTCTCGCGGGAGCTACAATGAGCAGTTCTTC. The encoded protein is CASSLSRGSYNEQFF.

V gene TRBV5-1 combines with J gene TRBJ2-7; tentative D call: TRBD2 (6 bases). V shed 4 bases and J shed 2 bases, with 10 bases lying between them. This CDR3 is built from 13 residues. Germline CDR1 SGHRS, CDR2 YFSETQ. DNA of the CDR3: TGCGCCAGCAGCCAGGGACTTACCTACGAGCAGTACTTC. It yields the protein CASSQGLTYEQYF.

The V gene is TRBV12-3 or TRBV12-4, the J gene TRBJ2-5; 8 nucleotides line up with TRBD1. The CDR3 is 12 residues long. Trimming at V came to 5 bases and at J to 10 bases, leaving 6 bases not matched to a gene. CDR3 sequence: CASSITQGVQYF. CDR3 DNA: TGTGCCAGCAGTATCACACAGGGGGTCCAGTACTTC.

V and J are TRBV30 and TRBJ1-2, with D perhaps TRBD1 (6 bases). V dropped 4 bases and J dropped 8 bases, with 23 bases sitting between them. CDR1 GTSNPN and CDR2 SVGIG come from the germline V gene (reference sequence). This CDR3 spans 15 amino acids. DNA of the CDR3: TGTGCCTGGACTCCCCGTTGTGCAGGGGTATACGGCTACACCTTC. Encoded protein: CAWTPRCAGVYGYTF.

The gene calls are TRBV28 and TRBJ2-7, with 7 nucleotides matching TRBD1. Germline trimming cut 5 bases from V and 3 bases from J; bases unmatched to any gene: 10. CDR1 is MDHEN and CDR2 is SYDVKM in the germline V gene. The CDR3 totals 15 residues. The CDR3 nucleotides read TGTGCCAGCAGTGCCAGGGGGACAGTCGGCTACGAGCAGTACTTC. As protein: CASSARGTVGYEQYF.

In DNA form, the CDR3 reads TGCGCCAGCAGCTCCGGCGGGCTAAATGAAAAACTGTTTTTT. It codes for CASSSGGLNEKLFF. The chain employs TRBV5-1 and TRBJ1-4, with D hard to call. The V and J ends lost 3 bases and 5 bases respectively, with 11 bases between them. Germline values: CDR1 SGHRS, CDR2 YFSETQ. The CDR3 extends over 14 amino acids.

In its sample, this clone was seen a few times. The chain joins TRBV4-1 to TRBJ2-4; TRBD2 is a possible D gene (6 bases). Germline V gene sequence: CDR1 MGHRA, CDR2 YSYEKL. V dropped 1 base and J dropped 4 bases, with 11 bases sitting between them. This CDR3 has 15 residues. The CDR3 is CASSQGRGDKNIQYF. In nucleotides, the CDR3 is TGCGCCAGCAGCCAAGGGCGGGGCGATAAAAACATTCAGTACTTC.

The V gene is TRBV6-6, the J gene TRBJ2-1, with 7 bases matching TRBD1. V lost 5 bases, J lost 8 bases, and 6 bases stayed unmatched. Per the germline V gene, CDR1 is MNHNY and CDR2 is SVGAGI (reference sequence). The CDR3 covers 13 residues. For the CDR3, the DNA is TGTGCCAGCAGTCGACAGGGCCGAGATGAGCAGTTCTTC. Its translation: CASSRQGRDEQFF.

The chain is built from TRBV9 and TRBJ2-3; unclear D gene. The ends were cut back, 2 bases at V and 6 bases at J, with 7 bases in the middle. Germline loops: CDR1 SGDLS, CDR2 YYNGEE. This CDR3 comprises 12 residues. CDR3 nucleotides: TGTGCCAGCAGCGTCCATGCGGATACGCAGTATTTT. Translated, it gives CASSVHADTQYF.

The chain couples TRBV6-2 or TRBV6-3 to TRBJ1-5; TRBD1 matches 7 bases. Per germline, CDR1 MNHEY and CDR2 SVGEGT. The CDR3 is made up of 17 amino acids. The junction had 11 bases not matched to a gene; V was cut back by 0 bases and J by 6 bases. Here the CDR3 DNA reads TGTGCCAGCAGTTACTCGTTGAAGGGGGCGCAGGGTCAGCCCCAGCATTTT. It encodes CASSYSLKGAQGQPQHF.

This chain uses TRBV19 with TRBJ1-1; D may be TRBD1 (6 bases). The CDR3 runs to 13 residues. Per the germline V gene, CDR1 is LNHDA and CDR2 is SQIVND (reference sequence). The V and J ends lost 7 bases and 3 bases respectively, with 12 bases between them. CDR3 DNA: TGTGCCAGTAATACAGGGTGGGACACTGAAGCTTTCTTT. Translated: CASNTGWDTEAFF.

The J gene is TRBJ2-2, the V gene TRBV6-2 or TRBV6-3; D possibly corresponds to TRBD2 (5 bases). The CDR3 has 14 residues. The V and J ends lost 3 bases and 5 bases respectively, with 10 bases between them. The germline V gene encodes CDR1 MNHEY and CDR2 SVGEGT. The CDR3 loop reads CASSYPGRTGELFF. In DNA, the CDR3 is TGTGCCAGCAGTTATCCGGGGAGAACCGGGGAGCTGTTTTTT.

V usage is TRBV6-5 and J usage is TRBJ2-3; weak D call: TRBD1 (6 bases). The CDR3 loop spans 14 amino acids. V lost 8 bases and J lost 0, with 12 bases in between. CDR1 MNHEY and CDR2 SVGAGI come from the germline V gene. CDR3 region: CASVQGISTDTQYF. CDR3 bases: TGTGCCAGCGTGCAGGGGATAAGCACAGATACGCAGTATTTT.